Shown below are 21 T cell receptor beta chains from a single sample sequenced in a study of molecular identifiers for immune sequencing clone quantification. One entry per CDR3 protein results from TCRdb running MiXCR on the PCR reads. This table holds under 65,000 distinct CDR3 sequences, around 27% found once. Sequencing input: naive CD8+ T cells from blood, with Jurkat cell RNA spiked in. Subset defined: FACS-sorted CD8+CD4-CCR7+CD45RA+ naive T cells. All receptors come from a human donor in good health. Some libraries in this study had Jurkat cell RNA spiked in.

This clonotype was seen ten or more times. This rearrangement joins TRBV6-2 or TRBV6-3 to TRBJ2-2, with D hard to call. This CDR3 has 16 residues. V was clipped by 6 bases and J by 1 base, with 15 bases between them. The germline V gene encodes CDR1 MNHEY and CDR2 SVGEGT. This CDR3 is CASSLDQALNTGELFF. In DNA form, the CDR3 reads TGTGCCAGCAGCCTCGACCAGGCCTTGAACACCGGGGAGCTGTTTTTT.

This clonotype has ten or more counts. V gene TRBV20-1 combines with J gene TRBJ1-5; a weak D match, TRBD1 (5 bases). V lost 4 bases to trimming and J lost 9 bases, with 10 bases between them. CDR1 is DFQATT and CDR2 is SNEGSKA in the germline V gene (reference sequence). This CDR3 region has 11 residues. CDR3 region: CSANGGGPQHF. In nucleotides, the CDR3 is TGCAGTGCTAACGGGGGGGGGCCCCAGCATTTT.

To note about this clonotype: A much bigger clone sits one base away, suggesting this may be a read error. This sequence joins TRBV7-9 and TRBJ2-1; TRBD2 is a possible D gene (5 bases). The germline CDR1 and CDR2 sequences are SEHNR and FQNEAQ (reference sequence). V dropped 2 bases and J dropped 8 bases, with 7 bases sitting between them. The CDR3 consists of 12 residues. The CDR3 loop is CASSLTGYEQFF. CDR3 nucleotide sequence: TGTGCCAGCAGCTTAACGGGGTATGAGCAGTTCTTC.

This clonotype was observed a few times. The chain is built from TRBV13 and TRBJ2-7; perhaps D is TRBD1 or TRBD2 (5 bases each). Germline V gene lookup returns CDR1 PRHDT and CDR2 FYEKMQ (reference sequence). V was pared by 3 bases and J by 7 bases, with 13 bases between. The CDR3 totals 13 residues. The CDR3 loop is CASSFRGAGEQYF. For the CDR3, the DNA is TGTGCCAGCAGCTTTCGAGGGGCTGGGGAGCAGTACTTC. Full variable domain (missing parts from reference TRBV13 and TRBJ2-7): AAGVIQSPRHLIKEKRETATLKCYPIPRHDTVYWYQQGPGQDPQFLISFYEKMQSDKGSIPDRFSAQQFSDYHSELNMSSLELGDSALYFCASSFRGAGEQYFGPGTRLTVT.

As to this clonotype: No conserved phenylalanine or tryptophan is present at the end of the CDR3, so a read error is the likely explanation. This chain's CDR3 is CASSTGTDYEQYY. DNA of the CDR3: TGTGCCAGCAGTACCGGGACAGACTACGAGCAGTACTAC. The J gene is TRBJ2-7, the V gene TRBV5-3; 7 positions agree with TRBD1. TRBV5-3 is an ORF for which the function is uncertain. This CDR3 has 13 amino acids. V trimming: 8 bases; J trimming: 3 bases; junction bases outside the gene matches: 8.

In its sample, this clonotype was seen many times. CDR3 region: CASSKKDGNQPQHF. Here the CDR3 DNA reads TGTGCCAGCAGCAAGAAGGACGGCAATCAGCCCCAGCATTTT. The chain employs TRBV21-1 and TRBJ1-5. TRBV21-1 is a listed pseudogene. The CDR3 is made up of 14 amino acids.

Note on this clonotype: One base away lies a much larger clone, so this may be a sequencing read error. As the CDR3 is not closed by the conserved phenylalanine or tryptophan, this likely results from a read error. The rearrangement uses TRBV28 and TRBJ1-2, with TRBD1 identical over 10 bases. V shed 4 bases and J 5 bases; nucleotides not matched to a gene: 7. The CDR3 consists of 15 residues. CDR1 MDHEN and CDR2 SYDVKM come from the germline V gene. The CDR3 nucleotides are TGTGCCAGCAGTTCAACCCCGGGACAGGGGTATGGCTACACCCTC. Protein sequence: CASSSTPGQGYGYTL.

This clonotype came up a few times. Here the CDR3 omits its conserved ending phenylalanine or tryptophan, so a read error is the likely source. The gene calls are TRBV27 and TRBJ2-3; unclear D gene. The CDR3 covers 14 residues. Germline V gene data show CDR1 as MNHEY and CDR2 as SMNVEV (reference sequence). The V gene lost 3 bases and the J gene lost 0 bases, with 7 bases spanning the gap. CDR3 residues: CASSFSASTDTQYL. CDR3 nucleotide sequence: TGTGCCAGCAGTTTTTCCGCTAGCACAGATACGCAGTATCTT.

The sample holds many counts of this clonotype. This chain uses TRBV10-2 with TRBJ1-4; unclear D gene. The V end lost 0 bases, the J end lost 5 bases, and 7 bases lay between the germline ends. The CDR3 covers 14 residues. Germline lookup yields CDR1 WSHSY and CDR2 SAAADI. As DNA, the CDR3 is TGCGCCAGCAGTGAGTCCTGGATGAATGAAAAACTGTTTTTT. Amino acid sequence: CASSESWMNEKLFF.

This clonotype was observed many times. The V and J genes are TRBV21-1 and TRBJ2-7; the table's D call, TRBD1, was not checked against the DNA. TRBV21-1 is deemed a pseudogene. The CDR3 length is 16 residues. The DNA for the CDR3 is TGTGCCAGCAGCAAAAAGGGCAGGGGGCGAAGCCACGAGCAGTACTTC. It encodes CASSKKGRGRSHEQYF.

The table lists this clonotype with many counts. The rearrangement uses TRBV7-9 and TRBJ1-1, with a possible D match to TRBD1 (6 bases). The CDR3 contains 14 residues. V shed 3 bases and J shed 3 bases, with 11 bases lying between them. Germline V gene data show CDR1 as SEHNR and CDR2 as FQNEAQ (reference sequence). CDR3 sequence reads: CASSLAGVDTEAFF. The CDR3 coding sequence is TGTGCCAGCAGCTTGGCAGGGGTGGACACTGAAGCTTTCTTT.

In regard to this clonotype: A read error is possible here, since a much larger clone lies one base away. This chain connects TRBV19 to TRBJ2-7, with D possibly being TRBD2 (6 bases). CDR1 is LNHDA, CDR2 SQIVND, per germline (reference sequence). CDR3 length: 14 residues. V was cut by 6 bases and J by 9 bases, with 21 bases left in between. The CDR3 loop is CASSPGTPFVGQYF. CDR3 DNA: TGTGCCAGTAGCCCCGGGACTCCCTTTGTCGGGCAGTACTTC.

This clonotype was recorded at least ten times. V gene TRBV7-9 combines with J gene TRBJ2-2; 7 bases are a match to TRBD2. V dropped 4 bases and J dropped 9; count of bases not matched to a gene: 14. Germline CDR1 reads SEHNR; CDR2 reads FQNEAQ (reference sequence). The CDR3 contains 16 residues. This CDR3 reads CASSYPPSGTSRELFF. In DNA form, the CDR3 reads TGTGCCAGCAGCTACCCCCCTAGCGGAACCTCCCGGGAGCTGTTTTTT.

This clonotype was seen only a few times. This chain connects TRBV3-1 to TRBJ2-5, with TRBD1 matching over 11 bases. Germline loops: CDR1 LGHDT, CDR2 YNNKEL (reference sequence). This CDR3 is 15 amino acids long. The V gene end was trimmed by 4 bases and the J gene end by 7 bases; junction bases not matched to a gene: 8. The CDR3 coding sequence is TGTGCCAGCAGCCCTCCGGGACAGGGGGTGGGGACCCAGTACTTC. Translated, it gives CASSPPGQGVGTQYF.

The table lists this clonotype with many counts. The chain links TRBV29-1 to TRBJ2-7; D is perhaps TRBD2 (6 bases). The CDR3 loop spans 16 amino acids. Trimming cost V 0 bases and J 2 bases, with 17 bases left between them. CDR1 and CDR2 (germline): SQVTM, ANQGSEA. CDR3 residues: CSVEEGVGDFAYEQYF. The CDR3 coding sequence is TGCAGCGTTGAAGAGGGGGTAGGGGACTTCGCCTACGAGCAGTACTTC.

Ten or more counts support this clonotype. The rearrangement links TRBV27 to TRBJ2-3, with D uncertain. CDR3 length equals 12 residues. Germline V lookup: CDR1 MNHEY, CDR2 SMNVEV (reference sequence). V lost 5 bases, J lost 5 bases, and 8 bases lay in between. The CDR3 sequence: CASSERGDTQYF. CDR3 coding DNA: TGTGCCAGCAGTGAAAGAGGAGATACGCAGTATTTT.

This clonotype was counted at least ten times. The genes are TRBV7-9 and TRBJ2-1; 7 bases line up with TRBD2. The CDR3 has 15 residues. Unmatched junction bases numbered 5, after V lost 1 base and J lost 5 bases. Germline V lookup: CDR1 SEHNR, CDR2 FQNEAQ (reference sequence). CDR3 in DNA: TGTGCCAGCAGCTTAGTTCCTAGCGGCCACAATGAGCAGTTCTTC. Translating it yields CASSLVPSGHNEQFF.

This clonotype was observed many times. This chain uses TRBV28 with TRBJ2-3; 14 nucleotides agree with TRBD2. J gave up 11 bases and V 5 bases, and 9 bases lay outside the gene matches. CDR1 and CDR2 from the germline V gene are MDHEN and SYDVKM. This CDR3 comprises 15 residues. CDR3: CASSLRGLAGGGQYF. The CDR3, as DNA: TGTGCCAGCAGTCTCAGAGGACTAGCGGGAGGAGGGCAGTATTTT.

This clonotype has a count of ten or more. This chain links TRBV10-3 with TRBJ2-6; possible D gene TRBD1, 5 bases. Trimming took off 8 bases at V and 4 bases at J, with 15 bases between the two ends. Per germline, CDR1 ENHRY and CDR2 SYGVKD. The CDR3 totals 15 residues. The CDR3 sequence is CAIQSPGAGANVLTF. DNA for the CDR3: TGTGCCATCCAGTCTCCTGGGGCCGGGGCCAACGTCCTGACTTTC.

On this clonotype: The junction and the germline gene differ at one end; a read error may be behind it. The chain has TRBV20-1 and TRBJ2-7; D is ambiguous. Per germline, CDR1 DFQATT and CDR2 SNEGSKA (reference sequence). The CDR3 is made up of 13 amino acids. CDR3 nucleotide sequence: TGCAGTGCTAGGGCCCGGGCGCCCTACGAGCAGTCCTTC. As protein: CSARARAPYEQSF.

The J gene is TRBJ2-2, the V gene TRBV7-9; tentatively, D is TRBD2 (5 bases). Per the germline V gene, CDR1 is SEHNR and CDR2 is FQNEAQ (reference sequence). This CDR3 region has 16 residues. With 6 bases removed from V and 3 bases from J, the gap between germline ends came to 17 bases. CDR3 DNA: TGTGCCAGCAGTTCCTCCTCGGACTTCTACACCGGGGAGCTGTTTTTT. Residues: CASSSSSDFYTGELFF.